The 19 T cell receptor beta chains given below trace back to one sample, sequenced in a study of T-cell reconstitution after alpha-beta-depleted transplantation in children. TCRbeta library preparation incorporated unique molecular identifiers. One entry per CDR3 protein, called by TCRdb with MiXCR from the PCR reads. The sample yields about 300,000 distinct CDR3 sequences, 9.5% to 13% seen once. The sequencing used PBMCs, collected before TCRalphabeta/CD19-depleted stem cell transplant. The source is a boy younger than two with acute myeloid leukemia, due to receive a stem cell transplant.

In its sample, this clonotype was seen many times. In nucleotides, the CDR3 is TGCGCCAGCAGCCAAGATCGGAGATACAGAGGATTCCCAATCGAGCAGTACTTC. Residues: CASSQDRRYRGFPIEQYF. The rearrangement joins TRBV4-3 to TRBJ2-7; D unresolved. Per germline, CDR1 LGHNA and CDR2 YSLEER. CDR3 length equals 18 residues. Trimming left V 0 bases short and J 6 bases short, with 24 bases between.

This clonotype showed up many times. The chain couples TRBV7-9 to TRBJ2-7; TRBD2 is a possible D gene (6 bases). The V gene lost 2 bases and the J gene lost 3 bases, with 8 bases spanning the gap. Germline V CDR1 and CDR2: SEHNR, FQNEAQ (reference sequence). The CDR3 length is 13 residues. As DNA, the CDR3 is TGTGCCAGCAGCTTAAGGGAGGACTACGAGCAGTACTTC. It codes for CASSLREDYEQYF.

This clonotype was counted many times. The DNA of the CDR3 is TGTGCCTCCCAAAGGGGGGCCCCTTACAATGAGCAGTTCTTC. It translates to CASQRGAPYNEQFF. The V and J genes are TRBV7-6 and TRBJ2-1; tentatively, D is TRBD1 or TRBD2 (6 bases each). CDR1 SGHVS and CDR2 FNYEAQ come from the germline V gene. The CDR3 loop spans 14 amino acids. Trimming took off 11 bases at V and 4 bases at J, with 18 bases between the two ends. Looking up the rest from reference TRBV7-6 and TRBJ2-1 gives the full variable domain: GAGVSQSPRYKVTKRGQDVALRCDPISGHVSLYWYRQALGQGPEFLTYFNYEAQQDKSGLPNDRFSAERPEGSISTLTIQRTEQRDSAMYRCASQRGAPYNEQFFGPGTRLTVL.

This clonotype was picked up many times. The chain uses TRBV29-1 and TRBJ2-1, with 8 nucleotides matching TRBD2. Germline-derived CDR1 and CDR2 are SQVTM and ANQGSEA. With 6 bases clipped from V and 4 bases from J, the junction kept 14 bases outside the gene matches. CDR3 size: 16 residues. In nucleotides, the CDR3 is TGCAGCGTGGATCTACTAGCGGAGGGAATATACAATGAGCAGTTCTTC. The encoded protein is CSVDLLAEGIYNEQFF.

J is TRBJ2-4 and V is TRBV7-2; 9 bases map to TRBD1. Germline V gene lookup returns CDR1 SGHTA and CDR2 FQGNSA. V shed 5 bases, J shed 3 bases, and the junction held 8 bases outside the gene matches. The CDR3 loop spans 16 amino acids. The CDR3 region is CASSVGQGYGKNIQYF. CDR3 in DNA: TGTGCCAGCAGCGTAGGACAGGGGTACGGCAAAAACATTCAGTACTTC.

This clonotype has a count of ten or more. The chain recombines TRBV6-1 with TRBJ2-5, with TRBD2 matching 7 bases. CDR3 length: 13 residues. The trim removed 6 bases at V and 5 bases at J, leaving 6 bases unmatched. Germline assignment: CDR1 MNHNS and CDR2 SASEGT. CDR3 protein: CASRKGAGETQYF. CDR3 sequence (DNA): TGTGCCAGCAGGAAAGGAGCGGGGGAGACCCAGTACTTC.

This clonotype has ten or more counts. The chain carries TRBV5-6 and TRBJ2-6; D unclear. CDR1 is SGHDT, CDR2 YYEEEE, per germline. V was clipped by 4 bases and J by 0 bases, with 8 bases between them. This CDR3 region has 15 residues. The CDR3 loop reads CASSQPPSGANVLTF. In nucleotides, the CDR3 is TGTGCCAGCAGCCAGCCCCCCTCTGGGGCCAACGTCCTGACTTTC.

This clonotype occurred a few times. The V and J genes are TRBV5-5 and TRBJ2-6, with 9 nucleotides matching TRBD1. From germline, CDR1 is SGHKS and CDR2 YYEKEE (reference sequence). With V trimmed by 5 bases and J by 0 bases, 6 bases remained unmatched. The CDR3 is 17 amino acids. CDR3: CASSIQGASSGANVLTF. CDR3 coding DNA: TGTGCCAGCAGTATACAGGGGGCCTCCTCTGGGGCCAACGTCCTGACTTTC.

In its sample, this clonotype was seen many times. The chain combines TRBV12-3 or TRBV12-4 with TRBJ1-1; D unresolved. The V end was cut by 3 bases, the J end by 10 bases, with 9 bases between. The CDR3 covers 11 residues. Here the CDR3 reads CASSFNGIAFF. The CDR3 DNA sequence: TGTGCCAGCAGTTTCAACGGGATAGCTTTCTTT.

The chain links TRBV29-1 to TRBJ2-3, with 10 bases identical to TRBD1. The V gene end was trimmed by 6 bases and the J gene end by 4 bases; junction bases not matched to a gene: 7. The CDR3 consists of 14 residues. CDR1 is SQVTM, CDR2 ANQGSEA, per germline. This CDR3 reads CSVLGQGWADTQYF. The CDR3 region has the DNA TGCAGCGTGTTGGGACAGGGGTGGGCAGATACGCAGTATTTT.

Ten or more counts support this clonotype. This sequence joins TRBV7-9 and TRBJ2-5; perhaps TRBD1 as D (5 bases). V dropped 8 bases and J dropped 1 base, with 11 bases sitting between them. There are 13 residues in the CDR3. Germline assignment: CDR1 SEHNR and CDR2 FQNEAQ (reference sequence). This chain's CDR3 is CASWRQSQETQYF. CDR3 DNA sequence: TGTGCCAGCTGGAGACAGTCCCAAGAGACCCAGTACTTC. The whole variable domain, filled in from reference TRBV7-9 and TRBJ2-5, reads DTGVSQNPRHKITKRGQNVTFRCDPISEHNRLYWYRQTLGQGPEFLTYFQNEAQLEKSRLLSDRFSAERPKGSFSTLEIQRTEQGDSAMYLCASWRQSQETQYFGPGTRLLVL.

The chain recombines TRBV19 with TRBJ2-7, with 8 bases aligning to TRBD1. The CDR3 length is 15 residues. Germline trimming cut 6 bases from V and 3 bases from J; bases unmatched to any gene: 10. The germline V gene has CDR1 LNHDA and CDR2 SQIVND (reference sequence). The CDR3 DNA reads TGTGCCAGTAGCTTTGGACAGGGTGGATTCTACGAGCAGTACTTC. It yields the protein CASSFGQGGFYEQYF.

This clonotype has more than one count but fewer than ten. The V call is TRBV7-2, the J call TRBJ2-5, with a tentative D call TRBD2 (5 bases). CDR1 is SGHTA, CDR2 FQGNSA, per germline. CDR3 size: 13 residues. Trimming took off 0 bases at V and 5 bases at J, with 7 bases between the two ends. The CDR3 DNA reads as TGTGCCAGCAGCTTAGCGGGAGACGAGACCCAGTACTTC. Translated: CASSLAGDETQYF.

This clonotype was detected only a few times. The rearrangement joins TRBV20-1 to TRBJ2-1, with 10 bases lining up with TRBD2. Germline assignment: CDR1 DFQATT and CDR2 SNEGSKA (reference sequence). The junction had 10 bases not matched to a gene; V was cut back by 1 base and J by 1 base. The CDR3 totals 18 residues. The CDR3 DNA reads TGCAGTGCTAGAGGCGCCCGGACTAGCGGCCGGTCCTACAATGAGCAGTTCTTC. The encoded protein is CSARGARTSGRSYNEQFF.

This clonotype was found many times. The rearrangement links TRBV9 to TRBJ1-1; D is possibly TRBD1 (5 bases). Trimming stripped 4 bases from V and 3 bases from J, with 10 bases between. The CDR3 extends over 13 amino acids. CDR1 is SGDLS, CDR2 YYNGEE, per germline. The CDR3 sequence is CASSFGTDTEAFF. In DNA form, the CDR3 reads TGTGCCAGCAGCTTCGGGACGGACACTGAAGCTTTCTTT.

This clonotype occurred many times. This CDR3 reads CASSSDSGRADTQYF. In DNA, the CDR3 is TGTGCCAGCAGCTCGGATAGCGGGAGGGCAGATACGCAGTATTTT. V is TRBV5-4 and J is TRBJ2-3; TRBD2 aligns across 11 bases. V lost 3 bases, J lost 4 bases, and 4 bases stayed unmatched. Germline V CDR1 and CDR2: SGHNT, YYREEE (reference sequence). The CDR3 extends over 15 amino acids.

This clonotype was recorded at least ten times. The V and J genes are TRBV5-1 and TRBJ2-5; 8 bases are a match to TRBD2. V lost 2 bases, J lost 5 bases, and 5 bases stayed unmatched. The CDR3 runs to 14 residues. Germline loops: CDR1 SGHRS, CDR2 YFSETQ. The CDR3 region has the DNA TGCGCCAGCAGCTTCGGACTAGCACTCGAGACCCAGTACTTC. The encoded protein is CASSFGLALETQYF.

This chain links TRBV3-1 with TRBJ2-7; D possibly corresponds to TRBD2 (6 bases). The CDR3 is 16 amino acids. Trimming removed 4 bases from V and 4 bases from J, with 20 bases in between. Looked up from germline, CDR1 is LGHDT and CDR2 is YNNKEL (reference sequence). The CDR3 loop reads CASSPFRAGSRYEQYF. The DNA for the CDR3 is TGTGCCAGCAGCCCGTTCAGGGCGGGGTCCCGGTACGAGCAGTACTTC.

Details on this clonotype: A single base separates this from a much larger clone, so it may be a read error. The chain combines TRBV7-2 with TRBJ1-1; D ambiguous. The CDR3 contains 15 residues. V lost 2 bases to trimming and J lost 5 bases, with 15 bases between them. Germline V gives CDR1 SGHTA, CDR2 FQGNSA. CDR3 sequence reads: CASSLKAGGSTEAFF. In DNA form, the CDR3 reads TGTGCCAGCAGCTTAAAGGCCGGTGGGAGTACTGAAGCTTTCTTT.